Listed below are T cell receptor beta chains from one sample, sequenced in a study of siplizumab effects on memory and regulatory T cells. Data came from immunoSEQ multiplex PCR; TCRdb stores just in-frame clones and leaves some out. Counted here are 87,000 or so clones, roughly 94% occurring once; the ten biggest clones make up 0.3%. The sequencing input was non-Treg CD4+ T cells sorted from blood. The receptors were gathered from a human donor in good health. The CDR3 runs from the conserved cysteine through the conserved F or W. Fields, in order: CDR3 length, clone size, V gene, J gene, D gene, CDR3 DNA, CDR3 protein. D genes are given only for firm matches. Where a row states a size, it is once, few, many or the class of an expanded clone; other rows omit it.

15,-,TRBV18,TRBJ1-3,TRBD1,TGTGCCAGCTCACTAGGACAGGGGGCTGGAAACACCATATATTTT,CASSLGQGAGNTIYF
22,once,TRBV27,TRBJ1-4,TRBD1,TGTGCCAGCAGTTTAAGGTGGCGGGACAGGGGGCTATTAACTGCAACTAATGAAAAACTGTTTTTT,CASSLRWRDRGLLTATNEKLFF
17,-,TRBV4-2,TRBJ2-5,TRBD2,TGTGCCAGCAGCCATGAACCAGCGGGGAATAACCAAGAGACCCAGTACTTC,CASSHEPAGNNQETQYF
13,once,TRBV7-9,TRBJ1-5,TRBD1,TGTGCCAGCAGTCAGGGGGCGAGTCAGCCCCAGCATTTT,CASSQGASQPQHF
15,once,TRBV5-1,TRBJ1-5,TRBD1,TGCGCCAGCAGCATGGGACAGGGGGCAGGTCAGCCCCAGCATTTT,CASSMGQGAGQPQHF
15,-,TRBV19,TRBJ1-2,-,TGTGCCAGTAGTATCGGATGGGGGGTGGCCTATGGCTACACCTTC,CASSIGWGVAYGYTF
14,-,TRBV14,TRBJ1-4,-,TGTGCCAGCGTCTGTCTCCGGCGATGGGAAAAACTGTTTTTT,CASVCLRRWEKLFF
15,-,TRBV10-3,TRBJ2-7,TRBD1,TGTGCCATCAGTCCCGGGACAGGGGGAGTTTACGAGCAGTACTTC,CAISPGTGGVYEQYF
16,-,TRBV5-1,TRBJ1-1,TRBD1,TGCGCCAGCAGCTCCGGGAGACAGGGGGCGCGTACTGAAGCTTTCTTT,CASSSGRQGARTEAFF
14,-,TRBV2,TRBJ1-4,TRBD1,TGTGCCAGCAGTGAGGGACAGAGAATTGAAAAACTGTTTTTT,CASSEGQRIEKLFF
16,-,TRBV7-3,TRBJ1-1,TRBD1,TGTGCCAGCAGCGCCTTTGGGACAGGGGTGAACACTGAAGCTTTCTTT,CASSAFGTGVNTEAFF
13,-,TRBV29-1,TRBJ1-4,-,TGCAGCGCAATGACCCTCAGGGAGGAAAAACTGTTTTTT,CSAMTLREEKLFF
14,-,TRBV19,TRBJ2-2,-,TGTGCCAGTAGTATCTTGGGGGGTACCGGGGAGCTGTTTTTT,CASSILGGTGELFF
16,-,TRBV7-9,TRBJ2-5,-,TGTGCCAGCAGCTTAGTGGGGGGCATGAATGTCGAGACCCAGTACTTC,CASSLVGGMNVETQYF
14,-,TRBV10-3,TRBJ1-1,TRBD1,TGTGCCATCAGTGGGGAACAGGGGGAAACTGAAGCTTTCTTT,CAISGEQGETEAFF
15,-,TRBV5-5,TRBJ1-5,-,TGTGCCAGCAGCTTCTCGGACTCTAGCAATCAGCCCCAGCATTTT,CASSFSDSSNQPQHF
13,-,TRBV5-1,TRBJ1-2,-,TGCGCCAGCAGCTTGTCCCAGGGGTATGGCTACACCTTC,CASSLSQGYGYTF
13,-,TRBV4-1,TRBJ1-2,-,TGCGCCAGCAGCCAAGTTGCTAAGCAGGGACTATCCTTC,CASSQVAKQGLSF
18,-,TRBV4-2,TRBJ2-6,TRBD1,TGTGCCAGCAGCCGCCCGGGACAGGGTAAATCTGGGGCCAACGTCCTGACTTTC,CASSRPGQGKSGANVLTF
14,-,TRBV19,TRBJ1-2,-,TGTGCCAGTAGTGGATCCCCCTTTGGCTATGGCTACACCTTC,CASSGSPFGYGYTF
13,once,TRBV10-3,TRBJ2-1,TRBD1,TGTGCCATCAGCTTGGACAGGGACCATGAGCAGTTCTTC,CAISLDRDHEQFF
15,-,TRBV6-5,TRBJ2-1,TRBD2,TGTGCCAGCAGTCGTAGCGGGAGGGGTTACAATGAGCAGTTCTTC,CASSRSGRGYNEQFF
13,-,TRBV30,TRBJ2-5,-,TGTGCCTGGAGTGTACGGGGGGCGGAGACCCAGTACTTC,CAWSVRGAETQYF
16,-,TRBV7-2,TRBJ2-1,-,TGTGCCAGCAGCTTAGTTGTAGGCAGGACCTACAATGAGCAGTTCTTC,CASSLVVGRTYNEQFF
13,-,TRBV4-1,TRBJ1-2,-,TGCGCCAGCAGCCAGACGGGGTTCTATGGCTACACCTTC,CASSQTGFYGYTF
16,-,TRBV16,TRBJ1-2,TRBD1,TGTGCCAGCAGCCAATCCCGACAGGGGGTGGGCTATGGCTACACCTTC,CASSQSRQGVGYGYTF
14,-,TRBV23-1,TRBJ1-2,TRBD1,TGCGCCAGCAGTCAAGGGACAGGGGCGGGCGGCTACACCTTC,CASSQGTGAGGYTF
14,-,TRBV7-2,TRBJ1-1,-,TGTGCCAGCAGCTTAGGCCGGGTGAACACTGAAGCTTTCTTT,CASSLGRVNTEAFF
14,-,TRBV30,TRBJ1-5,TRBD1,TGTGCCTGGGAGGCGCAGGGGGGCAATCAGCCCCAGCATTTT,CAWEAQGGNQPQHF
15,few,TRBV7-9,TRBJ1-2,-,TGTGCCAGCAGCTTAGGTAGGGGGAGGAACTATGGCTACACCTTC,CASSLGRGRNYGYTF
16,-,TRBV7-6,TRBJ1-2,-,TGTGCCAGCAGCTTAGCGCCTGAGACAGCGAGGGATGGCTACACCTTC,CASSLAPETARDGYTF
13,once,TRBV19,TRBJ1-2,-,TGTGCCAGTAGTCCGGACAGTAACTATGGCTACACCTTC,CASSPDSNYGYTF
13,-,TRBV9,TRBJ2-1,-,TGTGCCAGCAGCGAGAGGGGGGTAGGAGAGCAGTTCTTC,CASSERGVGEQFF
15,-,TRBV2,TRBJ2-7,TRBD1,TGTGCCAGCAATAGAAGGACAGGGGGGTCCTACGAGCAGTACTTC,CASNRRTGGSYEQYF